The 18 T cell receptor beta chains reported below all come from one sample, sequenced in a study of blood T cell repertoires in COVID-19 (dated by TCRdb to about 2020). Libraries were built with the immunoSEQ multiplex PCR assay. Not all clones reach the TCRdb copy of this immuneACCESS table, which keeps in-frame sequences only. Checked studies attribute under half of the gap to unresolved V genes and leave the rest unexplained. The sample profile shows 650,000 to 800,000 clones; around 90% of them were found once. More than 0.25% of the sample goes to the ten largest clones. Material for sequencing was peripheral blood. The source of these receptors is a woman aged 18-35 years with acute or convalescent COVID-19.

CDR3 nucleotide sequence: TGTGCCAGCAGCCCGAGGGGGGGCGGCTACAATGAGCAGTTCTTC. This codes for CASSPRGGGYNEQFF. The chain is built from TRBV11-2 and TRBJ2-1; tentatively, D is TRBD2 (7 bases). Trimming removed 5 bases at V and 3 bases at J, with 14 bases between. This CDR3 contains 15 residues. Germline V lookup: CDR1 SGHAT, CDR2 FQNNGV.

This sequence joins TRBV5-6 and TRBJ2-7; TRBD2 matches at 7 bases. With V trimmed by 3 bases and J by 2 bases, 5 bases remained unmatched. The CDR3 consists of 14 residues. Germline V gene sequence: CDR1 SGHDT, CDR2 YYEEEE. The DNA of the CDR3 is TGTGCCAGCAGCTCAGCGGGGACTCCCTACGAGCAGTACTTC. It translates to CASSSAGTPYEQYF. The full variable domain, completed using reference TRBV5-6 and TRBJ2-7, is DAGVTQSPTHLIKTRGQQVTLRCSPKSGHDTVSWYQQALGQGPQFIFQYYEEEERQRGNFPDRFSGHQFPNYSSELNVNALLLGDSALYLCASSSAGTPYEQYFGPGTRLTVT.

This clone was counted once. This chain joins TRBV5-4 and TRBJ2-1; 13 nucleotides align to TRBD2. Germline CDR1 is SGHNT and CDR2 is YYREEE (reference sequence). The CDR3 extends over 15 amino acids. The V gene end was trimmed by 5 bases and the J gene end by 6 bases; junction bases not matched to a gene: 5. The CDR3 is CASRQGTSGVNEQFF. The CDR3 DNA follows: TGTGCCAGCAGGCAAGGGACTAGCGGGGTCAATGAGCAGTTCTTC.

This chain connects TRBV7-8 to TRBJ1-5; 9 bases fit TRBD1. CDR1 SGHVS and CDR2 FQNEAQ come from the germline V gene. V lost 5 bases and J lost 10; bases outside the gene matches: 12. The CDR3 length is 15 residues. This chain's CDR3 is CASSPGPGQGKPQHF. In DNA form, the CDR3 reads TGTGCCAGCAGCCCCGGACCGGGACAGGGAAAACCCCAGCATTTT.

The chain recombines TRBV11-2 with TRBJ1-4, with 8 bases fitting TRBD1. CDR1 and CDR2 from the germline V gene are SGHAT and FQNNGV. This CDR3 is built from 19 residues. Trimming removed 3 bases from V and 4 bases from J; junction bases left unmatched: 16. The CDR3 here is CASSFFTSDRVVVNEKLFF. The CDR3, as DNA: TGTGCCAGCAGCTTTTTTACCTCGGACAGGGTCGTCGTTAATGAAAAACTGTTTTTT.

The gene calls are TRBV7-6 and TRBJ1-1; D not resolved. This CDR3 has 15 amino acids. Per the germline V gene, CDR1 is SGHVS and CDR2 is FNYEAQ. V lost 2 bases, J lost 5 bases, and 15 bases lay in between. The CDR3 DNA reads TGTGCCAGCAGCTTATTCGGTGGGCGACGGACTGAAGCTTTCTTT. It codes for CASSLFGGRRTEAFF.

The CDR3 coding sequence is TGTGCCAGCATCCAGAGACCACGGAGATCAAATTCACCCCTCCACTTT. Protein: CASIQRPRRSNSPLHF. This rearrangement joins TRBV3-1 (or the pseudogene TRBV3-2) to TRBJ1-6; D is ambiguous. Germline assignment: CDR1 LGHDT and CDR2 YNNKEL (reference sequence). Trimming shortened V by 7 bases and J by 7 bases, and 20 bases separated the two germline ends. The length of the CDR3 is 16 residues.

This clone has only a few counts. The rearrangement uses TRBV6-1 and TRBJ1-2, with D perhaps matching TRBD1 (6 bases). Trimming cost V 3 bases and J 8 bases, with 13 bases left between them. The CDR3 is 13 amino acids. CDR1 is MNHNS and CDR2 is SASEGT in the germline V gene. The CDR3 loop is CASSDGGQWGYTF. In DNA, the CDR3 is TGTGCCAGCAGTGACGGGGGGCAATGGGGCTACACCTTC.

The CDR3 is CASGRVDTGELFF. In nucleotides, the CDR3 is TGTGCCAGCGGCAGGGTTGACACCGGGGAGCTGTTTTTT. V and J are TRBV7-3 and TRBJ2-2; a possible D gene is TRBD1 (5 bases). Germline CDR1 is SGHTA and CDR2 is FQGTGA. The CDR3 extends over 13 amino acids. Trimming stripped 8 bases from V and 3 bases from J, with 10 bases between.

In this sample, this clone turned up once. The J gene is TRBJ1-2, the V gene TRBV9; the match to TRBD1 covers 8 bases. J gave up 3 bases and V 2 bases, and 12 bases lay outside the gene matches. CDR3 size: 17 residues. From germline, CDR1 is SGDLS and CDR2 YYNGEE. The CDR3 sequence: CASSVRLDRGQDYGYTF. DNA for the CDR3: TGTGCCAGCAGCGTCCGACTCGACAGGGGCCAAGACTATGGCTACACCTTC.

The chain has TRBV5-6 and TRBJ2-3; tentatively, D is TRBD1 (5 bases). V lost 0 bases and J lost 2, with 13 bases in between. The V gene's germline CDR1 is SGHDT and CDR2 YYEEEE. CDR3 size: 16 residues. DNA of the CDR3: TGTGCCAGCAGCTTGGAAGGTTGGGGCCCCACAGATACGCAGTATTTT. As protein: CASSLEGWGPTDTQYF.

This chain joins TRBV5-1 and TRBJ2-7; D may be TRBD1 (6 bases). This CDR3 has 13 amino acids. Trimming took off 0 bases at V and 5 bases at J, with 9 bases between the two ends. CDR1 and CDR2 from the germline V gene are SGHRS and YFSETQ. The CDR3 region has the DNA TGCGCCAGCAGCTTGGACAGGGCCAACGAGCAGTACTTC. Translating it yields CASSLDRANEQYF.

The rearrangement joins TRBV6-5 to TRBJ1-2; 10 bases are a match to TRBD1. CDR3 length: 14 residues. The junction had 9 bases not matched to a gene; V was cut back by 4 bases and J by 10 bases. Per the germline V gene, CDR1 is MNHEY and CDR2 is SVGAGI. The CDR3 here is CASSSLDRGSDYTF. CDR3 DNA: TGTGCCAGCAGTTCGCTGGACAGGGGGAGTGACTACACCTTC.

The rearrangement links TRBV27 to TRBJ1-2; D might be TRBD1 (5 bases). V was trimmed by 6 bases and J by 4 bases, leaving 24 bases between them. Germline CDR1 and CDR2: MNHEY and SMNVEV (reference sequence). The CDR3 extends over 17 amino acids. This chain's CDR3 is CASSRNAQGPPLYGYTF. The CDR3 bases are TGTGCCAGCAGCCGAAACGCCCAGGGCCCCCCCCTCTATGGCTACACCTTC.

V gene TRBV29-1 combines with J gene TRBJ1-4; no clear D gene. V gave up 4 bases and J gave up 7 bases, with 13 bases separating them. CDR3 length equals 13 residues. From germline, CDR1 is SQVTM and CDR2 ANQGSEA. For the CDR3, the DNA is TGCAGCGTTGTAGGAGGTAGGAGTGAAAAACTGTTTTTT. It translates to CSVVGGRSEKLFF. Full variable domain (remainder filled in from reference TRBV29-1 and TRBJ1-4): SAVISQKPSRDICQRGTSLTIQCQVDSQVTMMFWYRQQPGQSLTLIATANQGSEATYESGFVIDKFPISRPNLTFSTLTVSNMSPEDSSIYLCSVVGGRSEKLFFGSGTQLSVL.

This clone was counted a few times. The chain has TRBV18 and TRBJ1-1; the D gene is possibly TRBD1 (6 bases). The germline gives CDR1 KGHSH, CDR2 LQKENI. V shed 8 bases and J shed 1 base, with 14 bases lying between them. CDR3 size: 14 residues. Here the CDR3 reads CASRGGGRNTEAFF. The DNA of the CDR3 is TGTGCCAGCCGAGGGGGAGGGAGGAACACTGAAGCTTTCTTT.

The J gene is TRBJ2-3, the V gene TRBV15, with a possible D match to TRBD1 (6 bases). V was shortened by 5 bases and J by 4 bases, with 16 bases between the two germline ends. Per the germline V gene, CDR1 is LNHNV and CDR2 is YYDKDF (reference sequence). CDR3 length: 15 residues. The CDR3 DNA sequence: TGTGCCACCAGCTCCTACAGGGTTGACCCAGATACGCAGTATTTT. Amino acid sequence: CATSSYRVDPDTQYF.

The chain couples TRBV13 to TRBJ2-2; D possibly corresponds to TRBD2 (7 bases). V was trimmed by 1 base and J by 8 bases, leaving 17 bases between them. The CDR3 runs 16 residues. The germline V gene has CDR1 PRHDT and CDR2 FYEKMQ (reference sequence). CDR3: CASSLVAGALRGELFF. The CDR3 DNA reads as TGTGCCAGCAGCTTAGTCGCGGGGGCCCTCCGGGGGGAGCTGTTTTTT.